The 5 T cell receptor beta chains below were found in one sample sequenced in a study of T cells after yellow fever vaccination. TCRdb re-analysed the 5' RACE reads in MiXCR, keeping a single row per CDR3 protein. The data contain about 320,000 distinct CDR3 sequences, 6.8% of them singletons. The starting material was PBMCs, obtained roughly 46 days after the first yellow fever vaccination. These receptors were obtained from a man aged 18-30 years who received the YFV17D yellow fever vaccine.

The sample holds a few counts of this clonotype. V is TRBV5-1 and J is TRBJ2-1; D not resolved. Germline V CDR1 and CDR2: SGHRS, YFSETQ. V was shortened by 0 bases and J by 10 bases, with 11 bases between the two germline ends. CDR3 size: 13 residues. The DNA of the CDR3 is TGCGCCAGCAGCTTGGCGGGTCGATCAGAGCAGTTCTTC. Encoded protein: CASSLAGRSEQFF. The full variable domain, in which reference TRBV5-1 and TRBJ2-1 provide the parts outside the CDR3, is KAGVTQTPRYLIKTRGQQVTLSCSPISGHRSVSWYQQTPGQGLQFLFEYFSETQRNKGNFPGRFSGRQFSNSRSEMNVSTLELGDSALYLCASSLAGRSEQFFGPGTRLTVL.

The rearrangement joins TRBV9 to TRBJ2-4; D is unclear. V was cut by 1 base and J by 0 bases, with 8 bases left in between. From germline, CDR1 is SGDLS and CDR2 YYNGEE. The CDR3 is 15 residues long. The CDR3 loop is CASSVSPIAKNIQYF. For the CDR3, the DNA is TGTGCCAGCAGCGTATCCCCTATAGCCAAAAACATTCAGTACTTC.

There are many counts of this clonotype. The chain is built from TRBV7-2 and TRBJ2-4, with D perhaps TRBD1 (5 bases). In germline, CDR1 is SGHTA, CDR2 FQGNSA. The CDR3 covers 13 residues. Trimming pared 2 bases from V and 6 bases from J, leaving 8 bases between. The DNA of the CDR3 is TGTGCCAGCAGCTTACAGGGTGGAAACATTCAGTACTTC. Protein product: CASSLQGGNIQYF. The whole variable domain, filled in from reference TRBV7-2 and TRBJ2-4, reads GAGVSQSPSNKVTEKGKDVELRCDPISGHTALYWYRQSLGQGLEFLIYFQGNSAPDKSGLPSDRFSAERTGGSVSTLTIQRTQQEDSAVYLCASSLQGGNIQYFGAGTRLSVL.

This clonotype came up a few times. V is TRBV7-6 and J is TRBJ1-2, with D perhaps TRBD1 (5 bases). CDR3 size: 14 residues. Germline CDR1 and CDR2: SGHVS and FNYEAQ. The V end lost 5 bases, the J end lost 5 bases, and 15 bases lay between the germline ends. This CDR3 reads CASSPTGRAYGYTF. As DNA, the CDR3 is TGTGCCAGCAGCCCCACGGGCAGGGCTTATGGCTACACCTTC.

The sample holds many counts of this clonotype. The chain carries TRBV27 and TRBJ2-3; tentative D call: TRBD2 (7 bases). Looked up from germline, CDR1 is MNHEY and CDR2 is SMNVEV (reference sequence). The length of the CDR3 is 16 residues. Trimming stripped 3 bases from V and 5 bases from J, with 18 bases between. CDR3 coding DNA: TGTGCCAGCAGTTTTTGGGGGGGCAAGCTAGGAGATACGCAGTATTTT. It is translated as CASSFWGGKLGDTQYF.